The next 24 T cell receptor beta chains were all read from a single sample in a study of shared clonotypes between healthy human individuals. The protocol was immunoSEQ multiplex PCR, while the TCRdb copy is restricted to in-frame clones and leaves out a portion. This sample has some 790,000 clones; over 55% occur once, and the top ten carry over 1.5%. The sequenced material came from memory CD4+ T cells sorted from blood. Subset described: CD45RA-negative fraction. All receptors come from a woman aged 25 to 45 in good health.

This clone appeared a single time. The genes are TRBV6-5 and TRBJ1-4, with D unclear. This CDR3 comprises 16 residues. From germline, CDR1 is MNHEY and CDR2 SVGAGI. V shed 0 bases and J shed 3 bases, with 11 bases lying between them. The CDR3 DNA sequence: TGTGCCAGCAGTTACTCGGCGGGGAGGGCTAATGAAAAACTGTTTTTT. It codes for CASSYSAGRANEKLFF.

The chain recombines TRBV7-8 with TRBJ2-1; 13 nucleotides match TRBD2. Germline V gene lookup returns CDR1 SGHVS and CDR2 FQNEAQ. CDR3 length equals 18 residues. V was clipped by 0 bases and J by 7 bases; unmatched bases: 9. The CDR3 is CASSLARRTSGSKNEQFF. The CDR3 DNA reads as TGTGCCAGCAGCTTAGCGCGCAGGACTAGCGGGAGTAAGAATGAGCAGTTCTTC. Supplemented by reference TRBV7-8 and TRBJ2-1, the full variable domain reads GAGVSQSPRYKVAKRGQDVALRCDPISGHVSLFWYQQALGQGPEFLTYFQNEAQLDKSGLPSDRFFAERPEGSVSTLKIQRTQQEDSAVYLCASSLARRTSGSKNEQFFGPGTRLTVL.

V and J are TRBV28 and TRBJ1-5; tentatively, D is TRBD1 (5 bases). This CDR3 has 14 amino acids. V was cut by 0 bases and J by 6 bases, with 9 bases left in between. Per germline, CDR1 MDHEN and CDR2 SYDVKM. The CDR3 coding sequence is TGTGCCAGCAGTTTATGGCAGGGCGGTCAGCCCCAGCATTTT. Protein sequence: CASSLWQGGQPQHF.

On this clone: Other DNA sequences from this sample encode an identical CDR3 as well. The chain uses TRBV11-2 and TRBJ2-7, with D unresolved. This CDR3 spans 14 amino acids. The V gene's germline CDR1 is SGHAT and CDR2 FQNNGV. Trimming pared 1 base from V and 3 bases from J, leaving 10 bases between. CDR3 sequence (DNA): TGTGCCAGCAGCTTAGGCAGACAAAGCTACGAGCAGTACTTC. It yields the protein CASSLGRQSYEQYF.

This clone was observed a single time. The V and J genes are TRBV5-6 and TRBJ2-5; D may be TRBD2 (5 bases). Germline V CDR1 and CDR2: SGHDT, YYEEEE. The CDR3 consists of 14 residues. Trimming removed 4 bases from V and 6 bases from J, with 16 bases in between. Here the CDR3 DNA reads TGTGCCAGCAGCGGGGTATCCGGGATTCAGACCCAGTACTTC. Translated: CASSGVSGIQTQYF. Looking up the rest from reference TRBV5-6 and TRBJ2-5 gives the full variable domain: DAGVTQSPTHLIKTRGQQVTLRCSPKSGHDTVSWYQQALGQGPQFIFQYYEEEERQRGNFPDRFSGHQFPNYSSELNVNALLLGDSALYLCASSGVSGIQTQYFGPGTRLLVL.

This sequence joins TRBV9 and TRBJ2-5; possibly TRBD1 for D (6 bases). The V and J ends lost 4 bases and 3 bases respectively, with 10 bases between them. Germline V gene data show CDR1 as SGDLS and CDR2 as YYNGEE. This CDR3 contains 13 residues. The CDR3 DNA reads as TGTGCCAGCAGCCAGGGGAGCGAAGAGACCCAGTACTTC. It translates to CASSQGSEETQYF.

With regard to this clone: A much larger clone lies one base from this, so it may be a read error. Other DNA sequences in this sample translate to the same CDR3. The V gene is TRBV2, the J gene TRBJ2-5, with D uncertain. CDR3 length: 12 residues. Germline V gene data show CDR1 as SNHLY and CDR2 as FYNNEI. CDR3 sequence: CASSERRETQYF. CDR3 in DNA: TGTGCTAGCAGTGAAAGGAGAGAGACCCAGTACTTC.

The CDR3: CASSRGGTRAEQYF. The CDR3 DNA is TGTGCCAGCAGCAGGGGCGGGACGCGGGCCGAGCAGTACTTC. The chain joins TRBV11-2 to TRBJ2-7; perhaps TRBD2 as D (6 bases). Germline CDR1 SGHAT, CDR2 FQNNGV. V was pared by 5 bases and J by 6 bases, with 17 bases between. The CDR3 is 14 amino acids.

The chain combines TRBV11-2 with TRBJ1-1; TRBD1 might be the D (6 bases). Trimming shortened V by 5 bases and J by 5 bases, and 21 bases separated the two germline ends. Germline-derived CDR1 and CDR2 are SGHAT and FQNNGV. This CDR3 spans 16 amino acids. The CDR3 loop reads CASSPPPRVTGTEAFF. The DNA for the CDR3 is TGTGCCAGCAGCCCGCCCCCCAGGGTTACAGGGACTGAAGCTTTCTTT.

The V gene is TRBV28, the J gene TRBJ2-1; 7 nucleotides line up with TRBD2. Germline V gene lookup returns CDR1 MDHEN and CDR2 SYDVKM. The length of the CDR3 is 15 residues. V trimming: 5 bases; J trimming: 0 bases; junction bases outside the gene matches: 4. CDR3 nucleotide sequence: TGTGCCAGCAGTGCCCGGACTAGCTCCTACAATGAGCAGTTCTTC. Amino acid sequence: CASSARTSSYNEQFF.

The chain employs TRBV7-9 and TRBJ2-1; D unresolved. Trimming stripped 0 bases from V and 5 bases from J, with 11 bases between. The CDR3 covers 15 residues. Germline V lookup: CDR1 SEHNR, CDR2 FQNEAQ (reference sequence). The DNA of the CDR3 is TGTGCCAGCAGCTTAGCTTCCCTTAGCAACAATGAGCAGTTCTTC. This gives the protein CASSLASLSNNEQFF.

The gene calls are TRBV6-6 and TRBJ2-7; D not certain. The V gene lost 2 bases and the J gene lost 3 bases, with 5 bases spanning the gap. Germline lookup yields CDR1 MNHNY and CDR2 SVGAGI (reference sequence). This CDR3 has 12 amino acids. The CDR3 DNA sequence: TGTGCCAGCAGTTACGGGTTCTACGAGCAGTACTTC. Its translation is CASSYGFYEQYF.

The rearrangement joins TRBV5-4 to TRBJ2-4; D unclear. With 0 bases removed from V and 1 base from J, the gap between germline ends came to 8 bases. The CDR3 loop spans 15 amino acids. Germline V gene data show CDR1 as SGHNT and CDR2 as YYREEE (reference sequence). The DNA of the CDR3 is TGTGCCAGCAGCTTGGGGGTAGGGGCCAAAAACATTCAGTACTTC. As protein: CASSLGVGAKNIQYF.

This clone was seen only once. This chain joins TRBV27 and TRBJ2-3; TRBD1 might be the D (5 bases). Trimming shortened V by 8 bases and J by 6 bases, and 21 bases separated the two germline ends. Per germline, CDR1 MNHEY and CDR2 SMNVEV (reference sequence). This CDR3 has 15 amino acids. The CDR3 sequence: CASAFRAGAQDTQYF. The DNA of the CDR3 is TGTGCCAGCGCGTTCCGGGCTGGGGCGCAGGATACGCAGTATTTT.

This chain joins TRBV20-1 and TRBJ2-5; no clear D. This CDR3 comprises 11 residues. Germline CDR1 reads DFQATT; CDR2 reads SNEGSKA (reference sequence). Trimming removed 6 bases from V and 2 bases from J, with 7 bases in between. The CDR3: CSARIQETQYF. The CDR3 region has the DNA TGCAGTGCGCGGATACAAGAGACCCAGTACTTC.

The CDR3 loop reads CASSLRSGRARGEQFF. The DNA of the CDR3 is TGTGCCAGCAGCTTACGAAGCGGGAGGGCCCGAGGTGAGCAGTTCTTC. This rearrangement joins TRBV7-2 to TRBJ2-1; 10 nucleotides match TRBD2. CDR3 length equals 16 residues. V gave up 2 bases and J gave up 9 bases; unmatched junction bases: 10. Germline V gene sequence: CDR1 SGHTA, CDR2 FQGNSA.

The chain employs TRBV10-3 and TRBJ1-1, with 8 bases lining up with TRBD1. Per germline, CDR1 ENHRY and CDR2 SYGVKD. This CDR3 comprises 16 residues. V was clipped by 8 bases and J by 5 bases; unmatched bases: 16. CDR3 nucleotide sequence: TGTGCCATCGGAGGGGGACGCAACGACAGGGGTACTGAAGCTTTCTTT. Translating gives CAIGGGRNDRGTEAFF.

The chain's CDR3 is CSVGTLNYEQYF. The CDR3 DNA reads TGCAGCGTCGGGACACTAAACTACGAGCAGTACTTC. V usage is TRBV29-1 and J usage is TRBJ2-7, with D possibly matching TRBD1 (6 bases). Germline V gene data show CDR1 as SQVTM and CDR2 as ANQGSEA. CDR3 length equals 12 residues. Trimming took off 6 bases at V and 3 bases at J, with 12 bases between the two ends.

This clone was detected only a few times. V is TRBV19 and J is TRBJ2-6; no clear D. Germline loops: CDR1 LNHDA, CDR2 SQIVND (reference sequence). The CDR3 has 16 amino acids. With 8 bases removed from V and 4 bases from J, the gap between germline ends came to 18 bases. The CDR3 here is CASSSTNLLGANVLTF. The CDR3 DNA is TGTGCCAGTTCCTCAACCAATCTTCTCGGGGCCAACGTCCTGACTTTC.

This chain uses TRBV27 with TRBJ1-2; D gene ambiguous. Germline loops: CDR1 MNHEY, CDR2 SMNVEV (reference sequence). The CDR3 length is 16 residues. Trimming took off 8 bases at V and 5 bases at J, with 24 bases between the two ends. The CDR3 loop is CASSALGVTKLYGYTF. The CDR3 DNA reads as TGTGCCAGCTCCGCCCTTGGTGTCACAAAACTATATGGCTACACCTTC.

CDR3 amino acids: CASSQAVGTGVEKLFF. DNA for the CDR3: TGTGCCAGCAGCCAAGCGGTGGGGACTGGAGTTGAAAAACTGTTTTTT. The chain is built from TRBV4-2 and TRBJ1-4, with D perhaps matching TRBD1 (5 bases). Looked up from germline, CDR1 is LGHNA and CDR2 is YNFKEQ. This CDR3 comprises 16 residues. V dropped 1 base and J dropped 7 bases, with 16 bases sitting between them.

Concerning this clone itself: Other DNA sequences of this sample code for an identical CDR3. The gene calls are TRBV18 and TRBJ1-2; 11 bases are a match to TRBD1. The V gene's germline CDR1 is KGHSH and CDR2 LQKENI. CDR3 length: 13 residues. Germline trimming cut 3 bases from V and 7 bases from J; bases unmatched to any gene: 1. CDR3 nucleotide sequence: TGTGCCAGCTCACCGGACAGGGGGCTTGGCTACACCTTC. It specifies CASSPDRGLGYTF.

This clone was seen only a few times. The chain links TRBV7-6 to TRBJ1-5; D unresolved. Germline loops: CDR1 SGHVS, CDR2 FNYEAQ. The V end was cut by 4 bases, the J end by 6 bases, with 13 bases between. This CDR3 comprises 14 residues. Written as DNA, the CDR3 is TGTGCCAGCAGCTCGAACTCAGGAGTTCAGCCCCAGCATTTT. This translates into CASSSNSGVQPQHF.

The rearrangement joins TRBV25-1 to TRBJ2-5; the D gene could be TRBD1 or TRBD2 (7 bases each). Trimming took off 3 bases at V and 5 bases at J, with 22 bases between the two ends. Germline loops: CDR1 MGHDK, CDR2 SYGVNS. This CDR3 comprises 17 residues. CDR3 nucleotide sequence: TGTGCCAGCAGTGACCCGCGTGGGGGAGGGGGCCAGGAGACCCAGTACTTC. Its protein is CASSDPRGGGGQETQYF.